The 7 T cell receptor gamma chains below were found in one sample sequenced in a study of γδ T cells in repeated Plasmodium falciparum infection. Gammadelta T cells were flow-sorted from PBMC into Vgamma9/Vdelta2+ and Vdelta2-negative populations for bulk analysis. TCRdb reprocessed the multiplex PCR reads through CATT. The sample contains 30,000 or so gamma-chain clones, over 1.3% of which appear only once. Material: gamma-delta T cells from blood. These TCRs come from a pool of human donors (malaria-infected and uninfected, not separated).

In this sample, this clone turned up many times. The protein given by TCRdb reflects a much larger clone and differs at residue 6 from this DNA's translation, likely from a read error; the protein shown is the DNA's translation. The rearrangement uses TRGV9 and TRGJ1 or TRGJ2. V shed 2 bases and J 10 bases; nucleotides not matched to a gene: 8. Per germline, CDR1 GITISATS and CDR2 ISYDGTV (reference sequence). The CDR3 totals 12 residues. CDR3 nucleotide sequence: TGTGCCTTGTGGGAGGGGAGTGGGAAGAAACTCTTT. Translating gives CALWEGSGKKLF.

This clone was seen ten or more times. It differs at one base from a far larger clone, so likely a read error. V and J are TRGV1 and TRGJ1 or TRGJ2. TRGV1 falls under the ORF class, with uncertain function. V gave up 0 bases and J gave up 6 bases; unmatched junction bases: 14. This CDR3 has 16 residues. CDR3 nucleotides: TGTGCCACCTGGGACAGGCGAAAGAAAGGGTTTTATAAGAAACTCTTT. Translating it yields CATWDRRKKGFYKKLF.

This clone was counted ten times or more. The amino acid sequence in TCRdb belongs to a much larger clone and departs from this DNA's translation at residue 3, likely a sequencing read error; the sequence shown is translated from the DNA. The sample has other DNA sequences that encode this CDR3 too. The chain links TRGV9 to TRGJP. Per the germline V gene, CDR1 is GITISATS and CDR2 is ISYDGTV (reference sequence). The CDR3 contains 16 residues. The CDR3 loop reads CASWETQELGKKIKVF. CDR3 nucleotide sequence: TGTGCCTCGTGGGAGACCCAAGAGTTGGGCAAAAAAATCAAGGTATTT.

This clone came up a few times. J is TRGJ1 or TRGJ2 and V is TRGV4. TCRdb carries no J gene annotation; the J gene was assigned here by matching the DNA with germline. V trimming: 0 bases; J trimming: 3 bases; junction bases outside the gene matches: 14. The CDR3 is 17 residues long. In germline, CDR1 is EGSTGY, CDR2 YDSYTSSV. CDR3 in DNA: TGTGCCACCTGGGATGGGTCAGTAGACCCCGGTTATTATAAGAAACTCTTT. Its protein product is CATWDGSVDPGYYKKLF.

This clone was detected only a few times. The TCRdb record carries a much larger clone's protein, which differs from this DNA's translation at residue 5; a read error is the likely cause, and the protein listed here is the DNA translation. The chain has TRGV9 and TRGJP1. The J gene was not available in TCRdb and was assigned here by matching the DNA to germline segments. After removal of 5 bases from V and 3 bases from J, the junction contained 18 bases not matched to a gene. Germline CDR1 reads GITISATS; CDR2 reads ISYDGTV (reference sequence). This CDR3 has 18 amino acids. The CDR3 here is CALWGAGFFGSTGWFKIF. The CDR3 region has the DNA TGTGCCTTGTGGGGGGCCGGATTCTTTGGATCCACTGGTTGGTTCAAGATATTT.

This clone showed up many times. The TCRdb protein, from a much larger clone, departs from this DNA's translation at residue 4, likely by read error; the protein shown derives from the DNA. J gene calling gave no result, while the V gene is TRGV2. Germline CDR1 and CDR2: EGSNGY and YDSYNSKV. The CDR3 contains 10 residues. The CDR3 here is CATRDGPLLF. The CDR3 region has the DNA TGTGCCACCCGGGACGGGCCCTTACTCTTT.

This clone showed up just a few times. This likely reflects a read error, since a far larger clone is one base away. Other DNA sequences in the sample encode the same CDR3. The chain couples TRGV9 to TRGJP. The J gene, left out of TCRdb, was set here by checking the DNA against germline. The length of the CDR3 is 24 residues. Germline V gene data show CDR1 as GITISATS and CDR2 as ISYDGTV (reference sequence). The CDR3 nucleotides are TGTGCCCTGTGGGATGTAGCTCGCAAGCTTTCAAGGGACGGGCAAGAGTTGGGCAAAAAAATCAAGGTATTT. This translates into CALWDVARKLSRDGQELGKKIKVF.